Listed below are T cell receptor beta chains from one sample, sequenced in a study of blood T cells in healthy people across ages. TCRdb reprocessed the 5' RACE reads with MiXCR, giving one entry per CDR3 protein. The sample records about 830,000 distinct CDR3 sequences, roughly 64% being singletons. What was sequenced was blood. These TCRs come from a young man in good health. Each CDR3 is given with its conserved first and last residue.

v_gene,CDR3aa
TRBV7-9,CASSSPGEEQYF
TRBV4-2,CASSQVQGVYGYTF
TRBV4-3,CASSQEIGAGKAYEQYF
TRBV12-3/TRBV12-4,CASRRSGTGTGELFF
TRBV7-7,CASSYGTGRQTQYF
TRBV6-5,CASRPGGGNTEAFF
TRBV7-2,CASSFPIDTQYF
TRBV7-2,CASSLGQGNNSSLHF
TRBV24-1,CATSDTQGGVSSYNEQFF
TRBV30,CAWQGGGEAFF
TRBV7-2,CASSLGLAGSGEQYF
TRBV2,CASSDGRSRVLTF
TRBV6-1,CASGITQETDTQYF
TRBV28,CASSLRGTSAYNEQFF
TRBV5-1,CASSRLGGLDNEQFF
TRBV20-1,CSASLTGRPFGQYF
TRBV7-2,CASSLVLGQGRDTQYF
TRBV6-5,CASSSSRGEGYEQYF
TRBV4-3,CASSQVVPTRNEQYF
TRBV6-1,CASIGGPTSGANVLTF
TRBV7-2,CACSHGQLEAFF
TRBV28,CASREPPYEQFF
TRBV7-2,CASSSSHSYTGELFF
TRBV7-9,CASSPQGGEQFF
TRBV29-1,CSVDGLAAYNEQFF
TRBV27,CASSLSWRRTDTQYF